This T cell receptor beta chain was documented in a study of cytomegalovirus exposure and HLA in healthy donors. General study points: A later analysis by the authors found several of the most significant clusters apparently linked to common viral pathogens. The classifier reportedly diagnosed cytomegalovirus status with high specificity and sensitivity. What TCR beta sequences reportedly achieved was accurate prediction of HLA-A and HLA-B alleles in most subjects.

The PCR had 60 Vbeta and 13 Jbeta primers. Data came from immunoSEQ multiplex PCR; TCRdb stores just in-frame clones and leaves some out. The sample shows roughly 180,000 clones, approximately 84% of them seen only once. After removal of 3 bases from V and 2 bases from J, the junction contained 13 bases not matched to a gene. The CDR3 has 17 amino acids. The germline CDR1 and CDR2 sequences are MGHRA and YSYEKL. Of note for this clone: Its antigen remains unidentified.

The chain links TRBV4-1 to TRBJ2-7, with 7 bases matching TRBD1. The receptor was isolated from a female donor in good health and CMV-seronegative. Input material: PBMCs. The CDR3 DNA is TGCGCCAGCAGCCAGGTTTATGGGGCAGGGGGTACCTACGAGCAGTACTTC. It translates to CASSQVYGAGGTYEQYF.